These 6 T cell receptor beta chains came from one sample sequenced in a study of human T cells and chemical hapten exposure. Time point specified: patch test 3, about 24 weeks after DPC sensitization. The treatment: therapeutic diphenylcyclopropenone sensitization with weekly scalp DPC. From the RACE reads, TCRdb called clonotypes with MiXCR, one entry per CDR3 protein. Of 97,000 or so distinct CDR3 sequences in the sample, 27% are singletons; the top ten hold around 10%. This specimen was whole blood, taken in connection with sensitization to the hapten diphenylcyclopropenone (DPC). Receptor source: a man in his forties with alopecia areata. Some clones in this sample may be carry-over from other donors' samples.

The table lists this clonotype with a few counts. CDR3 nucleotides: TGTGCCAGCAGCCAGGCCTACGAGCAGTACTTC. This codes for CASSQAYEQYF. V and J are TRBV12-3 or TRBV12-4 and TRBJ2-7, with D unresolved. The V end was cut by 6 bases, the J end by 2 bases, with 5 bases between. The CDR3 runs to 11 residues.

J is TRBJ2-5 and V is TRBV20-1; D possibly matches TRBD1 or TRBD2 (7 bases each). The CDR3 contains 15 residues. Germline V gene data show CDR1 as DFQATT and CDR2 as SNEGSKA (reference sequence). V was trimmed by 5 bases and J by 3 bases, leaving 19 bases between them. This CDR3 is CSAGGGDSGKETQYF. As DNA, the CDR3 is TGCAGTGCTGGGGGAGGGGACAGCGGAAAAGAGACCCAGTACTTC.

This clonotype was seen just once. The rearrangement joins TRBV15 to TRBJ2-5; possible D gene TRBD2, 5 bases. This CDR3 has 14 residues. Germline CDR1 LNHNV, CDR2 YYDKDF (reference sequence). Trimming shortened V by 0 bases and J by 3 bases, and 8 bases separated the two germline ends. The CDR3 spells CATSRDLREETQYF. CDR3 sequence (DNA): TGTGCCACCAGCAGAGATCTGAGGGAAGAGACCCAGTACTTC.

The J gene is TRBJ1-5, the V gene TRBV12-3 or TRBV12-4; no reliable D call. The CDR3 loop spans 15 amino acids. The V end lost 1 base, the J end lost 6 bases, and 13 bases lay between the germline ends. CDR3 residues: CASSLGAGRGQPQHF. CDR3 DNA sequence: TGTGCCAGCAGTTTAGGGGCAGGCCGGGGTCAGCCCCAGCATTTT.

The rearrangement uses TRBV3-1 and TRBJ2-5; 12 bases map to TRBD2. This CDR3 has 16 residues. After removal of 5 bases from V and 4 bases from J, the junction contained 8 bases not matched to a gene. Looked up from germline, CDR1 is LGHDT and CDR2 is YNNKEL (reference sequence). The CDR3 bases are TGTGCCAGCAGCATCCGGACTAGCGGGATCGGAGAGACCCAGTACTTC. Translated: CASSIRTSGIGETQYF.

The rearrangement joins TRBV28 to TRBJ2-7, with 7 bases identical to TRBD2. Looked up from germline, CDR1 is MDHEN and CDR2 is SYDVKM. The length of the CDR3 is 14 residues. Trimming at V came to 5 bases and at J to 0 bases, leaving 4 bases not matched to a gene. The CDR3 loop reads CASSKLANSYEQYF. For the CDR3, the DNA is TGTGCCAGCAGTAAACTAGCGAACTCCTACGAGCAGTACTTC. Based on the CDR3 plus reference TRBV28 and TRBJ2-7, the full variable domain is DVKVTQSSRYLVKRTGEKVFLECVQDMDHENMFWYRQDPGLGLRLIYFSYDVKMKEKGDIPEGYSVSREKKERFSLILESASTNQTSMYLCASSKLANSYEQYFGPGTRLTVT.